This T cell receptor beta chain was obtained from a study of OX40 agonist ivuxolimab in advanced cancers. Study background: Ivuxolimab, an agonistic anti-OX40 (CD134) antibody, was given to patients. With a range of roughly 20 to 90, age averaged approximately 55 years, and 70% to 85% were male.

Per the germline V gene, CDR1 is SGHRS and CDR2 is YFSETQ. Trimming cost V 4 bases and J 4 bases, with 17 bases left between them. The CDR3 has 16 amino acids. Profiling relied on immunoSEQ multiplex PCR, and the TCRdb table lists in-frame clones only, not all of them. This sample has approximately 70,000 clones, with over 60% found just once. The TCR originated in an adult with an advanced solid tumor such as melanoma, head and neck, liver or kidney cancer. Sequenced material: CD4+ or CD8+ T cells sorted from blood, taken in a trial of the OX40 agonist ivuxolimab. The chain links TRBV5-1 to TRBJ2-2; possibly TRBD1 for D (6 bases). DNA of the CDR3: TGCGCCAGCAGCCTCAGGGGCTGGAAGGGCACCGGGGAGCTGTTTTTT. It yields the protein CASSLRGWKGTGELFF. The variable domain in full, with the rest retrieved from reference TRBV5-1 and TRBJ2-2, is KAGVTQTPRYLIKTRGQQVTLSCSPISGHRSVSWYQQTPGQGLQFLFEYFSETQRNKGNFPGRFSGRQFSNSRSEMNVSTLELGDSALYLCASSLRGWKGTGELFFGEGSRLTVL.